This record covers a single TCR beta chain. An approximately 130-subject validation cohort, separate from the approximately 700-subject first cohort, supplied the donors. Data came from immunoSEQ multiplex PCR; TCRdb stores just in-frame clones and leaves some out. The repertoire holds over 200,000 clones, with 87% as singletons. These data are taken from a study of cytomegalovirus exposure and HLA in healthy donors. Sequences were obtained from PBMCs. This TCR came from a woman aged 18-29 years in good health and CMV-seropositive.

CDR3 region: CASSLGQGSYGYTF. The DNA for the CDR3 is TGTGCCAGCAGCTTAGGACAGGGATCTTATGGCTACACCTTC. V and J are TRBV13 and TRBJ1-2, with a possible D match to TRBD1 (6 bases). Trimming removed 0 bases at V and 5 bases at J, with 10 bases between. The germline gives CDR1 PRHDT, CDR2 FYEKMQ (reference sequence). CDR3 size: 14 residues.